Below, 3 T cell receptor beta chains from the same sample are listed, as sequenced in a study of blood T cell repertoires in COVID-19 (dated by TCRdb to the early 2020s). The library was built by means of the immunoSEQ multiplex PCR assay. Here the immuneACCESS table is served through TCRdb, limited to in-frame sequences with V and J called. Missing clones are a known gap in these copies; in checked studies unresolved V genes cover under half, and the rest lacks a known reason. Recorded for this sample are some 87,000 clones; about 80% of them occurred a single time. The top ten hold nearly 25% of the sample. The sample taken for sequencing was peripheral blood. All receptors come from a human donor in a cohort sampled during active COVID-19.

The chain employs TRBV28 and TRBJ1-6; D call uncertain. CDR1 is MDHEN, CDR2 SYDVKM, per germline. The CDR3 is 14 residues long. V lost 6 bases and J lost 6, with 12 bases in between. CDR3 region: CASSPGGLNSPLHF. CDR3 nucleotide sequence: TGTGCCAGCAGCCCCGGTGGGCTTAATTCACCCCTCCACTTT.

This clone has just a few counts. At the DNA level, this CDR3 is encoded by other sequences in the same sample as well. This chain connects TRBV7-2 to TRBJ1-3; D gene uncertain. With 1 base removed from V and 0 bases from J, the gap between germline ends came to 7 bases. This CDR3 spans 15 amino acids. CDR1 is SGHTA and CDR2 is FQGNSA in the germline V gene. For the CDR3, the DNA is TGTGCCAGCAGCTTAGGGCCCTCCTCTGGAAACACCATATATTTT. It translates to CASSLGPSSGNTIYF.

The V gene is TRBV10-3, the J gene TRBJ2-7; 7 bases agree with TRBD2. Germline V gene sequence: CDR1 ENHRY, CDR2 SYGVKD. The V gene end was trimmed by 3 bases and the J gene end by 2 bases; junction bases not matched to a gene: 4. The CDR3 totals 14 residues. The DNA of the CDR3 is TGTGCCATCAGTGACGGGGGACTAACCTACGAGCAGTACTTC. Translating it yields CAISDGGLTYEQYF.